The 22 T cell receptor beta chains given below trace back to one sample, sequenced in a study of blood T cell repertoires in COVID-19. This table comes from immunoSEQ multiplex PCR, and its TCRdb copy is limited to in-frame clones, with some not included. The sample yields fewer than 200,000 clones, about nine tenths seen once. Sequenced input: PBMCs or T cells enriched from blood (not recorded which). These receptors all come from a woman under 30 who had recovered from COVID-19.

V gene TRBV28 combines with J gene TRBJ2-7; weak D call: TRBD1 (5 bases). This CDR3 comprises 14 residues. The V gene lost 6 bases and the J gene lost 0 bases, with 12 bases spanning the gap. CDR1 is MDHEN and CDR2 is SYDVKM in the germline V gene. The CDR3 coding sequence is TGTGCCAGCAGAAGGACATCAACCTCCTACGAGCAGTACTTC. Amino acid sequence: CASRRTSTSYEQYF.

The J gene is TRBJ2-7, the V gene TRBV28; D is unresolved. The CDR3 has 14 residues. Deletions cut 5 bases from V and 6 bases from J, with 17 bases between. Germline-derived CDR1 and CDR2 are MDHEN and SYDVKM. The CDR3 protein is CASSLGDSRLEQYF. CDR3 nucleotide sequence: TGTGCCAGCAGTCTAGGAGATTCCCGGCTCGAGCAGTACTTC.

The CDR3 reads CASSYFVGGGQETQYF. CDR3 DNA sequence: TGTGCCAGCAGCTATTTTGTGGGCGGGGGCCAAGAGACCCAGTACTTC. The V and J genes are TRBV7-6 and TRBJ2-5, with 7 bases lining up with TRBD2. The CDR3 loop spans 16 amino acids. Germline V gene sequence: CDR1 SGHVS, CDR2 FNYEAQ. J lost 1 base, V lost 4 bases, and 9 bases had no gene match.

This clone was found once. This sequence joins TRBV28 and TRBJ2-5; 11 bases are a match to TRBD1. Germline CDR1 MDHEN, CDR2 SYDVKM. Trimming cost V 5 bases and J 1 base; bases outside gene matches: 6. This CDR3 has 16 amino acids. The CDR3 region is CASSIGTGGRQETQYF. CDR3 in DNA: TGTGCCAGCAGTATTGGGACAGGGGGTCGCCAAGAGACCCAGTACTTC.

The gene calls are TRBV19 and TRBJ1-1; 12 bases are a match to TRBD1. The CDR3 runs 15 residues. In germline, CDR1 is LNHDA, CDR2 SQIVND (reference sequence). V lost 7 bases and J lost 5; bases outside the gene matches: 8. CDR3 residues: CASIAGTGGGTEAFF. CDR3 in DNA: TGTGCCAGTATTGCCGGGACAGGGGGCGGGACTGAAGCTTTCTTT.

J is TRBJ2-1 and V is TRBV3-1 (or the pseudogene TRBV3-2), with 14 bases lining up with TRBD2. The length of the CDR3 is 19 residues. With 1 base clipped from V and 7 bases from J, the junction kept 12 bases outside the gene matches. Germline V gene sequence: CDR1 LGHDT, CDR2 YNNKEL (reference sequence). CDR3 sequence reads: CASSQGPRPGTSGSNEQFF. CDR3 coding DNA: TGTGCCAGCAGCCAAGGACCCCGTCCGGGGACTAGCGGGAGTAATGAGCAGTTCTTC.

This clone was counted a single time. The rearrangement joins TRBV19 to TRBJ2-1, with a possible D match to TRBD1 (5 bases). The CDR3 is 14 residues long. The germline gives CDR1 LNHDA, CDR2 SQIVND (reference sequence). Trimming shortened V by 11 bases and J by 5 bases, and 19 bases separated the two germline ends. This CDR3 reads CASSQGSSNNEQFF. The CDR3 DNA is TGTGCCTCTTCTCAGGGAAGCTCGAACAATGAGCAGTTCTTC.

V gene TRBV18 combines with J gene TRBJ2-7; the match to TRBD1 covers 8 bases. There are 14 residues in the CDR3. V was pared by 4 bases and J by 5 bases, with 7 bases of the junction left unmatched. The germline V gene has CDR1 KGHSH and CDR2 LQKENI. The CDR3: CASSLQGAEDEQYF. CDR3 bases: TGTGCCAGCTCACTTCAGGGGGCGGAGGACGAGCAGTACTTC.

The chain links TRBV19 to TRBJ2-4; possibly TRBD1 for D (6 bases). Trimming cost V 5 bases and J 5 bases, with 13 bases left between them. Germline V gene sequence: CDR1 LNHDA, CDR2 SQIVND (reference sequence). The CDR3 spans 14 residues. CDR3 nucleotides: TGTGCCAGTAGTCCCTGGGGGCCCGAAAACATTCAGTACTTC. It specifies CASSPWGPENIQYF.

The chain joins TRBV11-3 to TRBJ1-1, with a weak D call TRBD1 (6 bases). The CDR3 loop spans 13 amino acids. The V gene lost 3 bases and the J gene lost 5 bases, with 10 bases spanning the gap. Germline-derived CDR1 and CDR2 are SGHNT and YENEEA. CDR3 protein: CASSFRGATEAFF. The DNA for the CDR3 is TGTGCCAGCAGCTTTCGGGGGGCTACTGAAGCTTTCTTT.

The rearrangement uses TRBV5-4 and TRBJ1-2; D is unclear. This CDR3 has 14 amino acids. From germline, CDR1 is SGHNT and CDR2 YYREEE (reference sequence). V was trimmed by 6 bases and J by 2 bases, leaving 14 bases between them. CDR3 in DNA: TGTGCCAGCACCCGAGGCCTCAGCAACTATGGCTACACCTTC. As protein: CASTRGLSNYGYTF.

The CDR3 bases are TGTGCCAGCAGTATACCCCCCCGCGTCTTCGGCACTGAAGCTTTCTTT. It specifies CASSIPPRVFGTEAFF. This sequence joins TRBV28 and TRBJ1-1, with no clear D. V lost 5 bases and J lost 4, with 20 bases in between. The CDR3 loop spans 16 amino acids. CDR1 is MDHEN, CDR2 SYDVKM, per germline. The full variable domain, with the rest looked up from reference TRBV28 and TRBJ1-1, is DVKVTQSSRYLVKRTGEKVFLECVQDMDHENMFWYRQDPGLGLRLIYFSYDVKMKEKGDIPEGYSVSREKKERFSLILESASTNQTSMYLCASSIPPRVFGTEAFFGQGTRLTVV.

The V call is TRBV28, the J call TRBJ1-2, with 7 bases fitting TRBD1. The CDR3 extends over 13 amino acids. Unmatched junction bases numbered 5, after V lost 3 bases and J lost 7 bases. Germline CDR1 reads MDHEN; CDR2 reads SYDVKM. In nucleotides, the CDR3 is TGTGCCAGCAGTTTGCGGACAGGTGGTGGCTACACCTTC. This codes for CASSLRTGGGYTF.

V is TRBV19 and J is TRBJ1-1; 7 nucleotides agree with TRBD1. This CDR3 spans 12 amino acids. Germline trimming cut 4 bases from V and 11 bases from J; bases unmatched to any gene: 7. The V gene's germline CDR1 is LNHDA and CDR2 SQIVND (reference sequence). CDR3 bases: TGTGCCAGTAGTAAGGAGACAGGGATGGCTTTCTTT. This gives the protein CASSKETGMAFF. The full variable domain, in which reference TRBV19 and TRBJ1-1 provide the parts outside the CDR3, is DGGITQSPKYLFRKEGQNVTLSCEQNLNHDAMYWYRQDPGQGLRLIYYSQIVNDFQKGDIAEGYSVSREKKESFPLTVTSAQKNPTAFYLCASSKETGMAFFGQGTRLTVV.

The rearrangement links TRBV7-8 to TRBJ2-1; TRBD1 agrees at 8 bases. The CDR3 loop spans 16 amino acids. Germline CDR1 reads SGHVS; CDR2 reads FQNEAQ. The V segment lost 5 bases and the J segment 7 bases; nucleotides outside the gene matches: 13. The CDR3 loop is CASSPAGGQAINEQFF. The CDR3 DNA reads as TGTGCCAGCAGCCCTGCTGGGGGACAGGCTATTAATGAGCAGTTCTTC.

This rearrangement joins TRBV7-2 to TRBJ2-1, with TRBD2 identical over 14 bases. Germline V gene sequence: CDR1 SGHTA, CDR2 FQGNSA. The CDR3 is made up of 17 amino acids. Unmatched junction bases numbered 8, after V lost 1 base and J lost 9 bases. Here the CDR3 DNA reads TGTGCCAGCAGCTTAGGGAGACTAGCGGGAGGGCCGGGTGAGCAGTTCTTC. Its protein is CASSLGRLAGGPGEQFF.

The rearrangement uses TRBV18 and TRBJ2-3; D remains ambiguous. From germline, CDR1 is KGHSH and CDR2 LQKENI. The CDR3 contains 16 residues. V was shortened by 4 bases and J by 2 bases, with 16 bases between the two germline ends. This chain's CDR3 is CASSQLSATITDTQYF. The CDR3 DNA follows: TGTGCCAGCTCACAGCTAAGCGCCACCATCACAGATACGCAGTATTTT. The full variable domain, rest sourced from reference TRBV18 and TRBJ2-3, is NAGVMQNPRHLVRRRGQEARLRCSPMKGHSHVYWYRQLPEEGLKFMVYLQKENIIDESGMPKERFSAEFPKEGPSILRIQQVVRGDSAAYFCASSQLSATITDTQYFGPGTRLTVL.

This chain links TRBV2 with TRBJ1-4; D is perhaps TRBD1 (5 bases). CDR1 SNHLY and CDR2 FYNNEI come from the germline V gene. Deletions cut 7 bases from V and 7 bases from J, with 16 bases between. The CDR3 extends over 14 amino acids. CDR3 DNA sequence: TGTGCCAGCAAACTCGGGGGAATTGGTGAAAAACTGTTTTTT. It is translated as CASKLGGIGEKLFF.

The V call is TRBV28, the J call TRBJ2-7; TRBD1 aligns across 9 bases. The CDR3 extends over 14 amino acids. Germline CDR1 MDHEN, CDR2 SYDVKM. V lost 6 bases to trimming and J lost 2 bases; unmatched junction nucleotides: 5. The CDR3: CASRKGQGTYEQYF. In DNA, the CDR3 is TGTGCCAGCAGGAAAGGACAGGGGACCTACGAGCAGTACTTC.

This clone was detected a few times. The CDR3 DNA is TGTGCCAGCAGTTTAGGCGGAAGTAGTCTCTACGAGCAGTACTTC. Amino acids: CASSLGGSSLYEQYF. The chain links TRBV27 to TRBJ2-7; D remains unclear. CDR3 size: 15 residues. Germline CDR1 MNHEY, CDR2 SMNVEV (reference sequence). V lost 2 bases and J lost 3, with 14 bases in between.

CDR3: CSVEVGSGAPDTQYF. CDR3 bases: TGCAGCGTTGAAGTAGGTAGCGGGGCCCCAGATACGCAGTATTTT. V is TRBV29-1 and J is TRBJ2-3, with 8 bases aligning to TRBD2. Trimming took 1 base from V and 4 from J; bases not matched to a gene: 7. This CDR3 is 15 amino acids long. The germline gives CDR1 SQVTM, CDR2 ANQGSEA.

The chain combines TRBV7-2 with TRBJ2-7; 7 nucleotides align to TRBD1. CDR3 length: 16 residues. V shed 4 bases and J 3 bases; nucleotides not matched to a gene: 12. Germline assignment: CDR1 SGHTA and CDR2 FQGNSA. CDR3 in amino acids: CASSSRSGTENYEQYF. The CDR3 DNA reads TGTGCCAGCAGCTCCCGCTCGGGGACAGAGAACTACGAGCAGTACTTC.